These 21 T cell receptor beta chains were all obtained from the same sample, sequenced in a study of T-cell memory formation after mild COVID-19. From the 5' RACE reads, TCRdb called clonotypes with MiXCR, one entry per CDR3 protein. Of under 250,000 distinct CDR3 sequences in the sample, about 10% were seen once. Sequencing was done on a sample of PBMCs or a T cell subset sorted from them (not recorded which). All receptors derive from a man younger than 35 who had mild COVID-19 (a few samples of this study predate the infection). Cell type and time point are not known.

J is TRBJ2-7 and V is TRBV28; no clear D gene. Germline V gene lookup returns CDR1 MDHEN and CDR2 SYDVKM. V was clipped by 6 bases and J by 2 bases, with 11 bases between them. The CDR3 has 13 amino acids. The CDR3 region has the DNA TGTGCCAGCAGCCAGATAGACACCTACGAGCAGTACGTC. Amino acid sequence: CASSQIDTYEQYV.

There are a few counts of this clonotype. The J gene is TRBJ1-1, the V gene TRBV3-1; D is possibly TRBD1 (5 bases). The CDR3 extends over 15 amino acids. The V end lost 1 base, the J end lost 0 bases, and 9 bases lay between the germline ends. The V gene's germline CDR1 is LGHDT and CDR2 YNNKEL (reference sequence). Here the CDR3 reads CASSQVPGMNTEAFF. In DNA, the CDR3 is TGTGCCAGCAGCCAAGTTCCAGGGATGAACACTGAAGCTTTCTTT.

J is TRBJ2-1 and V is TRBV20-1, with 7 bases matching TRBD1. Trimming cost V 7 bases and J 4 bases; bases outside gene matches: 7. Germline CDR1 is DFQATT and CDR2 is SNEGSKA (reference sequence). The CDR3 spans 13 residues. The CDR3 nucleotides are TGCAGTGTTCCATTGACAGGGTACAATGAGCAGTTCTTC. Translation: CSVPLTGYNEQFF.

This rearrangement joins TRBV29-1 to TRBJ1-1; D gene uncertain. There are 13 residues in the CDR3. CDR1 is SQVTM, CDR2 ANQGSEA, per germline. V lost 1 base and J lost 0, with 6 bases in between. The DNA of the CDR3 is TGCAGCGTTGAAGGGCGGCTGAACACTGAAGCTTTCTTT. Translation gives CSVEGRLNTEAFF.

The gene calls are TRBV4-3 and TRBJ2-7, with D possibly TRBD2 on 5 matching bases. V was shortened by 0 bases and J by 2 bases, with 11 bases between the two germline ends. The CDR3 has 15 amino acids. The germline gives CDR1 LGHNA, CDR2 YSLEER. The DNA of the CDR3 is TGCGCCAGCAGCCAAGATCACCCGGGAACCTACGAGCAGTACTTC. Its translation is CASSQDHPGTYEQYF.

The rearrangement uses TRBV7-2 and TRBJ2-2, with D possibly matching TRBD2 (5 bases). Deletions cut 7 bases from V and 2 bases from J, with 14 bases between. Germline CDR1 SGHTA, CDR2 FQGNSA. The CDR3 totals 15 residues. The CDR3: CASISLGPNTGELFF. The CDR3 DNA is TGTGCCAGCATCTCACTAGGACCTAACACCGGGGAGCTGTTTTTT.

This clonotype appeared a few times. This sequence joins TRBV20-1 and TRBJ1-2; no clear D. This CDR3 comprises 15 residues. Trimming cost V 1 base and J 3 bases, with 15 bases left between them. Germline V gene lookup returns CDR1 DFQATT and CDR2 SNEGSKA (reference sequence). In DNA form, the CDR3 reads TGCAGTGCTAGAGGAGGACGGGAGGGCTACTATGGCTACACCTTC. Translated, it gives CSARGGREGYYGYTF.

The chain combines TRBV9 with TRBJ2-3, with D possibly TRBD2 on 6 matching bases. The CDR3 length is 16 residues. Germline V gives CDR1 SGDLS, CDR2 YYNGEE. Trimming pared 3 bases from V and 2 bases from J, leaving 16 bases between. DNA for the CDR3: TGTGCCAGCAGCGCGCCCTTGGGGGGACTCACAGATACGCAGTATTTT. It is translated as CASSAPLGGLTDTQYF. Together with reference TRBV9 and TRBJ2-3, the CDR3 gives the full variable domain: DSGVTQTPKHLITATGQRVTLRCSPRSGDLSVYWYQQSLDQGLQFLIQYYNGEERAKGNILERFSAQQFPDLHSELNLSSLELGDSALYFCASSAPLGGLTDTQYFGPGTRLTVL.

The genes are TRBV27 and TRBJ1-1, with D perhaps TRBD1 (6 bases). The CDR3 totals 16 residues. Trimming took 5 bases from V and 4 from J, leaving 20 bases between them. Germline V gene lookup returns CDR1 MNHEY and CDR2 SMNVEV (reference sequence). CDR3 coding DNA: TGTGCCAGCAGTCCCCGCGGGGGGCTAGGTAGCACTGAAGCTTTCTTT. Protein sequence: CASSPRGGLGSTEAFF.

This clonotype showed up just a few times. The chain is built from TRBV12-3 or TRBV12-4 and TRBJ1-2; D is unresolved. This CDR3 is built from 14 residues. V was clipped by 4 bases and J by 3 bases, with 12 bases between them. In nucleotides, the CDR3 is TGTGCCAGCAGTTCCCAGGTGGCTTACTATGGCTACACCTTC. Translation gives CASSSQVAYYGYTF.

Many counts were recorded for this clonotype. The chain links TRBV12-3 or TRBV12-4 to TRBJ1-2; D may be TRBD1 (5 bases). The CDR3 is 12 amino acids. Trimming pared 5 bases from V and 7 bases from J, leaving 11 bases between. In nucleotides, the CDR3 is TGTGCCAGCAGTGACAGTTTGTCTGGCTACACCTTC. Amino acid sequence: CASSDSLSGYTF.

DNA for the CDR3: TGTGCCACCAGTGATAACAGGCGGGGAGAGACCCAGTACTTC. As protein: CATSDNRRGETQYF. The rearrangement uses TRBV24-1 and TRBJ2-5; TRBD2 might be the D (6 bases). Germline CDR1 is KGHDR and CDR2 is SFDVKD. Trimming removed 3 bases at V and 4 bases at J, with 11 bases between. The CDR3 loop spans 14 amino acids.

The CDR3 region is CASSLALQGVKLFF. The CDR3 region has the DNA TGTGCCAGCAGCTTGGCCCTACAGGGTGTAAAACTGTTTTTT. This chain uses TRBV7-9 with TRBJ1-4, with D possibly matching TRBD1 (6 bases). Germline V gene lookup returns CDR1 SEHNR and CDR2 FQNEAQ (reference sequence). The V end lost 3 bases, the J end lost 10 bases, and 15 bases lay between the germline ends. The CDR3 runs to 14 residues.

In its sample, this clonotype was seen a few times. The chain employs TRBV14 and TRBJ2-1, with 7 bases aligning to TRBD1. The CDR3 extends over 16 amino acids. With 0 bases clipped from V and 10 bases from J, the junction kept 12 bases outside the gene matches. CDR1 and CDR2 (germline): SGHDN, FVKESK. The CDR3 loop reads CASSQEPGQFQEEQFF. In DNA form, the CDR3 reads TGTGCCAGCAGCCAAGAACCGGGACAGTTCCAGGAAGAGCAGTTCTTC.

This clonotype was observed a handful of times. The junction departs from the called germline gene at one end, perhaps through a read error. The V call is TRBV18, the J call TRBJ2-6; D may be TRBD1 (5 bases). The CDR3 loop spans 14 amino acids. CDR1 is KGHSH and CDR2 is LQKENI in the germline V gene. The CDR3 nucleotides are TGTGCCAGCTCACCAGATCCTGGGGCCGACGTCCTGACTTTC. This codes for CASSPDPGADVLTF. Full variable domain (remainder filled in from reference TRBV18 and TRBJ2-6): NAGVMQNPRHLVRRRGQEARLRCSPMKGHSHVYWYRQLPEEGLKFMVYLQKENIIDESGMPKERFSAEFPKEGPSILRIQQVVRGDSAAYFCASSPDPGADVLTFGAGSRLTVL.

V is TRBV6-2 or TRBV6-3 and J is TRBJ2-2; the D call may be TRBD1 or TRBD2 (5 bases each). V lost 6 bases, J lost 6 bases, and 14 bases lay in between. The V gene's germline CDR1 is MNHEY and CDR2 SVGEGT. The CDR3 runs to 14 residues. The CDR3 is CASRVPWGPGELFF. The CDR3 nucleotides read TGTGCCAGCAGAGTTCCGTGGGGACCCGGGGAGCTGTTTTTT.

This clonotype was detected ten times or more. The chain employs TRBV7-2 and TRBJ1-1; maybe TRBD1 (6 bases). The V gene's germline CDR1 is SGHTA and CDR2 FQGNSA. Trimming removed 4 bases from V and 6 bases from J, with 9 bases in between. This CDR3 has 12 residues. CDR3 nucleotides: TGTGCCAGCAGCTGGGACACGTCTGAAGCTTTCTTT. Translation: CASSWDTSEAFF.

The chain recombines TRBV29-1 with TRBJ2-3; TRBD2 might be the D (7 bases). The CDR3 spans 15 residues. Germline V gene lookup returns CDR1 SQVTM and CDR2 ANQGSEA. With 3 bases removed from V and 6 bases from J, the gap between germline ends came to 19 bases. CDR3: CSVDPAGASGDTQYF. DNA of the CDR3: TGCAGCGTTGATCCCGCGGGGGCCAGCGGGGATACGCAGTATTTT.

This clonotype occurred a few times. The V gene is TRBV6-6, the J gene TRBJ2-3; TRBD2 agrees at 8 bases. The germline gives CDR1 MNHNY, CDR2 SVGAGI (reference sequence). V lost 0 bases, J lost 6 bases, and 5 bases stayed unmatched. CDR3 size: 15 residues. This CDR3 reads CASSYSISGGDTQYF. In DNA, the CDR3 is TGTGCCAGCAGTTACTCGATCAGCGGGGGTGATACGCAGTATTTT.

This clonotype was counted only a few times. This chain links TRBV7-2 with TRBJ2-3, with a tentative D call TRBD1 (6 bases). This CDR3 spans 14 amino acids. The germline gives CDR1 SGHTA, CDR2 FQGNSA. V lost 6 bases and J 0 bases, leaving 10 bases between the germline ends. CDR3 sequence: CASRRGGSTDTQYF. The CDR3 DNA follows: TGTGCCAGCAGACGAGGGGGAAGCACAGATACGCAGTATTTT.

This clonotype has a count of ten or more. J is TRBJ2-2 and V is TRBV6-2 or TRBV6-3; the D is unclear. The V and J ends lost 4 bases and 1 base respectively, with 16 bases between them. Germline assignment: CDR1 MNHEY and CDR2 SVGEGT. The CDR3 spans 17 residues. CDR3 in DNA: TGTGCCAGCAGTTCCCGCCCATCTAGACTGAACACCGGGGAGCTGTTTTTT. Its translation is CASSSRPSRLNTGELFF.